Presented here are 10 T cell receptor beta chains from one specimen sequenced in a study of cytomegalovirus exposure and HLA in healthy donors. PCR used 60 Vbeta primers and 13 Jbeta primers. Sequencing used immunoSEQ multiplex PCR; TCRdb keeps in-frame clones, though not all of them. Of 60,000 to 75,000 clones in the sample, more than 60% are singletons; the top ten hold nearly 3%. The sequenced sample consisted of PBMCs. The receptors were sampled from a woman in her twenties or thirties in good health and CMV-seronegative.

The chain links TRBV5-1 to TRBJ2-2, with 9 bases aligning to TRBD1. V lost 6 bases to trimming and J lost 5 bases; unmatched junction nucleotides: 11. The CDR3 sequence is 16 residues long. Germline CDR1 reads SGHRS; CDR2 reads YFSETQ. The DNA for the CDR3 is TGCGCCAGCAAAGGGGACCCTGGGACAGGGACCGGGGAGCTGTTTTTT. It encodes CASKGDPGTGTGELFF.

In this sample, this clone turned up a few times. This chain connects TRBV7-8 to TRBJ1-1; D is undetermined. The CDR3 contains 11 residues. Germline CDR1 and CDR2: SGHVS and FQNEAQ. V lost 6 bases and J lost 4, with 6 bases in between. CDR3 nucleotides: TGTGCCAGCAGGAGGAGCACTGAAGCTTTCTTT. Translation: CASRRSTEAFF.

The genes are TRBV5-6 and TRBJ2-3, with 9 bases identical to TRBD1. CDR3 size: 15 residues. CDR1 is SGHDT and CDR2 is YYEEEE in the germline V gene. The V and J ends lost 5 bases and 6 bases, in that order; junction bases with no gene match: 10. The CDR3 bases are TGTGCCAGCAGTGTTAACAGGGGGCGCTGGGATACGCAGTATTTT. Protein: CASSVNRGRWDTQYF. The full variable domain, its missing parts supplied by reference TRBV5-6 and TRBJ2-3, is DAGVTQSPTHLIKTRGQQVTLRCSPKSGHDTVSWYQQALGQGPQFIFQYYEEEERQRGNFPDRFSGHQFPNYSSELNVNALLLGDSALYLCASSVNRGRWDTQYFGPGTRLTVL.

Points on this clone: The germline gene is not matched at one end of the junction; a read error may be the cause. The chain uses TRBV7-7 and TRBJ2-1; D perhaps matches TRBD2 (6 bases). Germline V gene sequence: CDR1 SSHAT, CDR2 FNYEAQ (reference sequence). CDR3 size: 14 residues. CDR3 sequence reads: CASSLDPLAGEQFF. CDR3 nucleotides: TGTGCTAGCAGCTTAGACCCACTAGCCGGGGAGCAGTTCTTC.

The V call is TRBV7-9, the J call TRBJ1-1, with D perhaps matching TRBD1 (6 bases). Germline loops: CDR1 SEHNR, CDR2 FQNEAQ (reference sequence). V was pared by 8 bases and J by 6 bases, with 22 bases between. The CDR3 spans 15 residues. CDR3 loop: CASVPSGGAGAEAFF. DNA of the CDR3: TGTGCCAGCGTCCCCTCGGGGGGGGCGGGCGCTGAAGCTTTCTTT.

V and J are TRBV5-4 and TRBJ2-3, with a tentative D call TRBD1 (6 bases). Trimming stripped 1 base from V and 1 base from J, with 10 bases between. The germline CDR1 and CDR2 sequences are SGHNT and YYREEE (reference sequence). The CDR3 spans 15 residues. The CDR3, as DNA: TGTGCCAGCAGCTTGACAGGGCAGGGCACAGATACGCAGTATTTT. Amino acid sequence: CASSLTGQGTDTQYF.

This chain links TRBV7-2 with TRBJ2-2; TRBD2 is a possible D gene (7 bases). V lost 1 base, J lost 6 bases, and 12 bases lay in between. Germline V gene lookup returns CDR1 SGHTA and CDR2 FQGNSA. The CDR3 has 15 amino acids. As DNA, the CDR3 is TGTGCCAGCAGCTTAGGGGGGGGGACACCCGGGGAGCTGTTTTTT. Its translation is CASSLGGGTPGELFF.

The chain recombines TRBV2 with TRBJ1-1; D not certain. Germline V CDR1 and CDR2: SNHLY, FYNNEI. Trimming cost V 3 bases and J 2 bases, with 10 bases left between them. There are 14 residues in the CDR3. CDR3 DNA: TGTGCCAGCAGTGAGGTGGGAGTAAACACTGAAGCTTTCTTT. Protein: CASSEVGVNTEAFF.

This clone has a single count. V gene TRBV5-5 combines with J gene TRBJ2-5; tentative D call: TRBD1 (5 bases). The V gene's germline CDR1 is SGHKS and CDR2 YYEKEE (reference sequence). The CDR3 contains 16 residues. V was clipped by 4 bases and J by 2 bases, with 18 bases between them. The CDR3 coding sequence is TGTGCCAGCAGCCCCCTGGGGCTTGGGGCACAAGAGACCCAGTACTTC. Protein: CASSPLGLGAQETQYF.

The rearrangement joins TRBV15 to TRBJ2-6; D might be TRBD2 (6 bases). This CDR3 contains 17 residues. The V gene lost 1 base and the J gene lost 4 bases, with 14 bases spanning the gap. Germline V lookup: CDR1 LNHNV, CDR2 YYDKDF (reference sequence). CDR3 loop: CATSRGVAGSGANVLTF. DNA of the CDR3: TGTGCCACCAGCAGAGGGGTCGCCGGGAGCGGGGCCAACGTCCTGACTTTC.